These 20 T cell receptor beta chains share one sample of origin, sequenced in a study of beta chain features in type 1 diabetes. Regarding the study as a whole: There was a moderate but significant shortening of TCRB CDR3s in all four CD4+ subsets of Type 1 diabetes patients.

The authors reverse transcribed all of the isolated RNA, so sequencing captured expressed TCRB transcripts. Clones were sequenced by immunoSEQ multiplex PCR, and TCRdb holds only the in-frame ones, with some missing. Of hundreds of thousands of clones listed, around 15% are singletons. No antigens are known for them. Material: naive CD4+ T cells from blood. All receptors derive from a young man with type 1 diabetes.

V usage is TRBV30 and J usage is TRBJ2-1; a possible D gene is TRBD2 (6 bases). Per the germline V gene, CDR1 is GTSNPN and CDR2 is SVGIG (reference sequence). The CDR3 is 13 residues long. With 3 bases removed from V and 5 bases from J, the gap between germline ends came to 11 bases. For the CDR3, the DNA is TGTGCCTGGAGAGGTACGGGGGACAATGAGCAGTTCTTC. It specifies CAWRGTGDNEQFF.

CDR3 loop: CASSGVRGTDTQYF. DNA for the CDR3: TGTGCCAGCAGTGGGGTGAGGGGAACAGATACGCAGTATTTT. This sequence joins TRBV28 and TRBJ2-3; D tentatively reads TRBD1 or TRBD2 (5 bases each). The ends were cut back, 5 bases at V and 3 bases at J, with 12 bases in the middle. Per germline, CDR1 MDHEN and CDR2 SYDVKM. The CDR3 runs to 14 residues.

This clone has a handful of counts. The missing conserved phenylalanine or tryptophan at the end of this CDR3 makes a read error likely. Because the CDR3's place on the DNA is in doubt, the DNA is left out and the CDR3 is given as listed by TCRdb. This sequence joins TRBV7-7 and TRBJ2-7. The V gene's germline CDR1 is SSHAT and CDR2 FNYEAQ (reference sequence). Both ends counted, the CDR3 spans 11 residues. CDR3 protein: CASSLARDPRR.

This clone has more than one count but fewer than ten. Within the sample, other DNA sequences also encode this same CDR3. This rearrangement joins TRBV5-6 to TRBJ2-3, with D unresolved. The V gene lost 0 bases and the J gene lost 1 base, with 3 bases spanning the gap. The CDR3 runs to 13 residues. From germline, CDR1 is SGHDT and CDR2 YYEEEE. The CDR3 coding sequence is TGTGCCAGCAGCTTGGGCCGCACAGATACGCAGTATTTT. Encoded protein: CASSLGRTDTQYF.

Remarks on this clone: Within the sample, other DNA sequences also encode this same CDR3. The chain couples TRBV28 to TRBJ2-7; 11 bases match TRBD2. After removal of 3 bases from V and 0 bases from J, the junction contained 4 bases not matched to a gene. Per the germline V gene, CDR1 is MDHEN and CDR2 is SYDVKM. The CDR3 is 16 residues long. DNA of the CDR3: TGTGCCAGCAGTTTTCTTGGGACTAGCGGCTCCTACGAGCAGTACTTC. Translating it yields CASSFLGTSGSYEQYF.

The chain carries TRBV28 and TRBJ1-2; tentatively, D is TRBD1 (6 bases). V was clipped by 11 bases and J by 2 bases, with 18 bases between them. This CDR3 has 14 residues. Germline CDR1 reads MDHEN; CDR2 reads SYDVKM. The CDR3 DNA sequence: TGTGCCGGCCGGGGGCCGAACGAAAACTATGGCTACACCTTC. As protein: CAGRGPNENYGYTF.

The chain carries TRBV5-1 and TRBJ2-1, with 8 bases fitting TRBD1. Germline V gene sequence: CDR1 SGHRS, CDR2 YFSETQ. V lost 4 bases, J lost 3 bases, and 6 bases stayed unmatched. The length of the CDR3 is 15 residues. The chain's CDR3 is CASSRGQGDYNEQFF. CDR3 sequence (DNA): TGCGCCAGCAGCCGCGGACAGGGTGACTACAATGAGCAGTTCTTC.

In its sample, this clone was seen a few times. A read error may be the cause here, since a much bigger clone is one base away. Other DNA sequences in the sample encode the same CDR3. The chain links TRBV7-2 to TRBJ2-3; no clear D gene. Germline V gene sequence: CDR1 SGHTA, CDR2 FQGNSA. V was trimmed by 1 base and J by 5 bases, leaving 1 base between them. The CDR3 has 11 residues. CDR3 in DNA: TGTGCCAGCAGCTTAGTAGATACGCAGTATTTT. Protein: CASSLVDTQYF.

V gene TRBV14 combines with J gene TRBJ1-2; weak D call: TRBD1 (5 bases). V gave up 1 base and J gave up 4 bases, with 10 bases separating them. CDR1 and CDR2 from the germline V gene are SGHDN and FVKESK. This CDR3 contains 14 residues. CDR3 in DNA: TGTGCCAGCAGCCAAGGGGGCCGAGGCTATGGCTACACCTTC. It encodes CASSQGGRGYGYTF.

J is TRBJ2-2 and V is TRBV5-4; D perhaps matches TRBD2 (5 bases). The CDR3 is 15 residues long. V was cut by 1 base and J by 4 bases, with 11 bases left in between. The V gene's germline CDR1 is SGHNT and CDR2 YYREEE (reference sequence). CDR3 DNA sequence: TGTGCCAGCAGCTTGCCCCGGGGTTCCACCGGGGAGCTGTTTTTT. Translated: CASSLPRGSTGELFF.

This clone has only a few counts. The rearrangement links TRBV5-6 to TRBJ1-4, with D unresolved. Germline V CDR1 and CDR2: SGHDT, YYEEEE. The CDR3 runs to 14 residues. Trimming removed 4 bases at V and 7 bases at J, with 14 bases between. This chain's CDR3 is CASSPVGWGEKLFF. The CDR3 region has the DNA TGTGCCAGCAGCCCCGTCGGGTGGGGTGAAAAACTGTTTTTT.

The rearrangement links TRBV4-3 to TRBJ1-1, with unresolved D. The CDR3 totals 12 residues. Germline lookup yields CDR1 LGHNA and CDR2 YSLEER. The ends were cut back, 6 bases at V and 1 base at J, with 6 bases in the middle. CDR3 protein: CASRYSNTEAFF. In DNA form, the CDR3 reads TGCGCCAGCAGGTACTCGAACACTGAAGCTTTCTTT.

The chain uses TRBV4-2 and TRBJ2-7; 9 nucleotides agree with TRBD2. With 4 bases clipped from V and 4 bases from J, the junction kept 14 bases outside the gene matches. CDR1 LGHNA and CDR2 YNFKEQ come from the germline V gene. This CDR3 is 17 amino acids long. CDR3 region: CASSPPGAGGPSYEQYF. CDR3 DNA: TGTGCCAGCAGCCCACCGGGGGCGGGAGGGCCTTCTTACGAGCAGTACTTC.

This chain links TRBV2 with TRBJ2-5, with 7 bases identical to TRBD1. V was clipped by 8 bases and J by 0 bases; unmatched bases: 0. The CDR3 is 12 residues long. Per germline, CDR1 SNHLY and CDR2 FYNNEI. Written as DNA, the CDR3 is TGTGCCAGCGGGACAGACCAAGAGACCCAGTACTTC. This sequence encodes CASGTDQETQYF. Combining the CDR3 with reference TRBV2 and TRBJ2-5 gives the whole variable domain EPEVTQTPSHQVTQMGQEVILRCVPISNHLYFYWYRQILGQKVEFLVSFYNNEISEKSEIFDDQFSVERPDGSNFTLKIRSTKLEDSAMYFCASGTDQETQYFGPGTRLLVL.

As regards this clone: Different DNA sequences within this sample yield the same CDR3. The chain links TRBV2 to TRBJ2-3; 11 nucleotides agree with TRBD2. This CDR3 has 15 amino acids. Germline V gives CDR1 SNHLY, CDR2 FYNNEI. V shed 6 bases and J 0 bases; nucleotides not matched to a gene: 2. The DNA for the CDR3 is TGTGCCAGCAGCGGGACTAGCGGTAGCACAGATACGCAGTATTTT. Protein product: CASSGTSGSTDTQYF.

The table lists this clone with a few counts. The V and J genes are TRBV6-5 and TRBJ2-3; unclear D gene. From germline, CDR1 is MNHEY and CDR2 SVGAGI. There are 14 residues in the CDR3. Trimming took off 0 bases at V and 1 base at J, with 5 bases between the two ends. The CDR3 nucleotides are TGTGCCAGCAGTTACTCGATGGGCACAGATACGCAGTATTTT. It yields the protein CASSYSMGTDTQYF.

The chain couples TRBV6-1 to TRBJ2-5; 10 bases line up with TRBD2. The CDR3 contains 13 residues. Looked up from germline, CDR1 is MNHNS and CDR2 is SASEGT. The V and J ends lost 4 bases and 4 bases, in that order; junction bases with no gene match: 0. The CDR3 coding sequence is TGTGCCAGCAGTGGACTAGCGGGAGAGACCCAGTACTTC. As protein: CASSGLAGETQYF.

In its sample, this clone was seen a few times. CDR3 residues: CASWEGNYGYTF. CDR3 bases: TGTGCCAGCTGGGAGGGTAACTATGGCTACACCTTC. The V gene is TRBV9, the J gene TRBJ1-2; D is uncertain. This CDR3 has 12 amino acids. Germline CDR1 SGDLS, CDR2 YYNGEE. V lost 7 bases and J 1 base, leaving 8 bases between the germline ends.

This clone has only a few counts. The chain joins TRBV12-2 to TRBJ2-6; the D call in the table, TRBD1, was not verified against the DNA. TRBV12-2 is a recognized pseudogene. The CDR3 covers 19 residues. The CDR3 reads CASRLADRVANSGANVLTF. The CDR3 region has the DNA TGTGCAAGTCGCTTAGCGGACAGGGTCGCGAACTCTGGGGCCAACGTCCTGACTTTC.

This clone appeared a few times. V gene TRBV2 combines with J gene TRBJ2-5; a possible D gene is TRBD1 (6 bases). The germline V gene has CDR1 SNHLY and CDR2 FYNNEI. The CDR3 loop spans 13 amino acids. The V end lost 5 bases, the J end lost 5 bases, and 12 bases lay between the germline ends. Written as DNA, the CDR3 is TGTGCCAGCAGTTGGGACAAAGTGGAGACCCAGTACTTC. This translates into CASSWDKVETQYF.